These 30 T cell receptor beta chains were sequenced from one sample in a study of regulatory T cells in long-lasting Graves disease. Time point denoted: newly diagnosed GD, antithyroid drugs for less than 3 months. Preparation of the TCR library used RNA extracted from PBMCs. Building of the TCR beta libraries involved iRepertoire HTBI primers and Arm-PCR of CDR3 regions. TCRdb passed the multiplex PCR reads through MiXCR, listing each CDR3 protein once. The data contain 240,000 or so distinct CDR3 sequences, 20% of them singletons. The sequencing used peripheral blood mononuclear cells (PBMCs), collected at new diagnosis, from a patient treated with antithyroid drugs. These receptors all come from a female donor with Graves disease.

This clonotype was detected ten times or more. The chain has TRBV6-1 and TRBJ2-7; TRBD2 agrees at 7 bases. The CDR3 is 16 residues long. The germline gives CDR1 MNHNS, CDR2 SASEGT. After removal of 8 bases from V and 0 bases from J, the junction contained 13 bases not matched to a gene. The CDR3 region has the DNA TGTGCCAGCCGGAACCCGACTAGCTCCAGCTCCTACGAGCAGTACTTC. Translated, it gives CASRNPTSSSSYEQYF.

This clonotype appeared many times. CDR3 sequence reads: CASSATVYGYTF. For the CDR3, the DNA is TGTGCCAGCAGCGCGACAGTCTATGGCTACACCTTC. The V and J genes are TRBV5-6 and TRBJ1-2; D may be TRBD1 (5 bases). The V end lost 4 bases, the J end lost 4 bases, and 8 bases lay between the germline ends. The germline CDR1 and CDR2 sequences are SGHDT and YYEEEE. CDR3 size: 12 residues.

This clonotype was recorded many times. The chain employs TRBV7-9 and TRBJ2-7; D is undetermined. The CDR3 has 11 amino acids. V lost 5 bases and J 3 bases, leaving 5 bases between the germline ends. CDR1 and CDR2 (germline): SEHNR, FQNEAQ (reference sequence). CDR3 region: CASSTIYEQYF. Written as DNA, the CDR3 is TGTGCCAGCAGCACGATCTACGAGCAGTACTTC.

This clonotype appeared many times. The chain links TRBV11-3 to TRBJ2-7; D not resolved. The V end was cut by 1 base, the J end by 6 bases, with 13 bases between. The CDR3 extends over 14 amino acids. Germline loops: CDR1 SGHNT, CDR2 YENEEA. The CDR3 here is CASSLGARGTEQYF. In DNA, the CDR3 is TGTGCCAGCAGCTTAGGGGCCAGAGGAACCGAGCAGTACTTC.

Ten or more counts support this clonotype. V gene TRBV6-1 combines with J gene TRBJ2-7; a weak D match, TRBD2 (7 bases). This CDR3 is 17 amino acids long. Trimming left V 5 bases short and J 3 bases short, with 23 bases between. Germline V gene sequence: CDR1 MNHNS, CDR2 SASEGT. The CDR3 protein is CASSPRGVGGGGYEQYF. In DNA form, the CDR3 reads TGTGCCAGCAGTCCCCGAGGGGTAGGGGGAGGGGGCTACGAGCAGTACTTC.

This clonotype showed up many times. The V call is TRBV15, the J call TRBJ2-3; 9 bases agree with TRBD1. CDR3 length equals 17 residues. The ends lost 3 bases at V and 1 base at J; junction bases unmatched: 8. From germline, CDR1 is LNHNV and CDR2 YYDKDF (reference sequence). CDR3 region: CATSRDGRDRGTDTQYF. The CDR3 bases are TGTGCCACCAGCAGGGACGGCCGGGACAGGGGCACAGATACGCAGTATTTT.

This clonotype was recorded many times. The rearrangement uses TRBV20-1 and TRBJ2-7; a weak D match, TRBD1 (6 bases). Germline V gene sequence: CDR1 DFQATT, CDR2 SNEGSKA (reference sequence). The V end was cut by 7 bases, the J end by 5 bases, with 15 bases between. The CDR3 runs 12 residues. The CDR3 protein is CSGWGHHHEQYF. For the CDR3, the DNA is TGCAGTGGGTGGGGACACCACCACGAGCAGTACTTC.

The chain joins TRBV7-2 to TRBJ2-2; TRBD2 agrees at 10 bases. Unmatched junction bases numbered 17, after V lost 8 bases and J lost 2 bases. The germline CDR1 and CDR2 sequences are SGHTA and FQGNSA. This CDR3 is built from 19 residues. The CDR3 region has the DNA TGTGCCAGCGCCGGTACCCCTAGCGGGAGCGGGGGTAACACCGGGGAGCTGTTTTTT. Translating gives CASAGTPSGSGGNTGELFF.

This clonotype has a count of ten or more. The rearrangement joins TRBV7-9 to TRBJ2-5; D ambiguous. The CDR3 is 12 residues long. Between the trimmed V and J ends, which lost 5 bases and 8 bases, there was a span of 12 bases. Germline V lookup: CDR1 SEHNR, CDR2 FQNEAQ (reference sequence). CDR3 in amino acids: CASSHGLTTQYF. The CDR3 DNA reads as TGTGCCAGCAGCCACGGCCTTACTACCCAGTACTTC.

In its sample, this clonotype was seen a few times. The J gene is TRBJ1-2, the V gene TRBV24-1, with D possibly being TRBD1 (5 bases). The ends were cut back, 8 bases at V and 8 bases at J, with 14 bases in the middle. From germline, CDR1 is KGHDR and CDR2 SFDVKD. The CDR3 is 12 residues long. The CDR3 sequence: CATKGTDLGYTF. CDR3 bases: TGTGCCACCAAAGGGACGGATCTGGGCTACACCTTC.

This clonotype occurred many times. The rearrangement joins TRBV7-6 to TRBJ2-7, with 9 bases fitting TRBD2. Unmatched junction bases numbered 1, after V lost 1 base and J lost 3 bases. The CDR3 covers 14 residues. Germline lookup yields CDR1 SGHVS and CDR2 FNYEAQ. CDR3 DNA sequence: TGTGCCAGCAGCTTAGAAGCGGGGGGCTACGAGCAGTACTTC. Translating gives CASSLEAGGYEQYF.

This clonotype was seen repeatedly, ten times or more. The gene calls are TRBV12-3 or TRBV12-4 and TRBJ1-4, with 12 nucleotides matching TRBD1. The CDR3 loop spans 16 amino acids. The junction had 8 bases not matched to a gene; V was cut back by 2 bases and J by 10 bases. The CDR3 protein is CASSLTTGQGARKLFF. DNA of the CDR3: TGTGCCAGCAGTTTAACCACGGGACAGGGGGCGCGAAAACTGTTTTTT.

This chain's CDR3 is CASSPTRGTTDTQYF. The CDR3 nucleotides are TGTGCCAGCAGTCCAACCAGGGGAACGACAGATACGCAGTATTTT. The J gene is TRBJ2-3, the V gene TRBV5-4, with D perhaps matching TRBD1 (6 bases). Germline V gene data show CDR1 as SGHNT and CDR2 as YYREEE (reference sequence). There are 15 residues in the CDR3. The ends were cut back, 5 bases at V and 3 bases at J, with 16 bases in the middle.

This clonotype showed up just a few times. The chain uses TRBV9 and TRBJ2-2, with D maybe TRBD2 (6 bases). Trimming shortened V by 2 bases and J by 5 bases, and 7 bases separated the two germline ends. CDR1 is SGDLS and CDR2 is YYNGEE in the germline V gene. The CDR3 loop spans 13 amino acids. The CDR3: CASSVGGTGELFF. Here the CDR3 DNA reads TGTGCCAGCAGCGTGGGGGGTACCGGGGAGCTGTTTTTT.

This clonotype showed up many times. The V and J genes are TRBV4-3 and TRBJ2-7; D is perhaps TRBD1 or TRBD2 (7 bases each). Germline values: CDR1 LGHNA, CDR2 YSLEER. The CDR3 totals 15 residues. V was shortened by 0 bases and J by 6 bases, with 15 bases between the two germline ends. CDR3 nucleotides: TGCGCCAGCAGCCAAGATTTTGCCAGGGGGGGCGAGCAGTACTTC. The encoded protein is CASSQDFARGGEQYF.

This clonotype was seen ten or more times. The V call is TRBV20-1, the J call TRBJ1-2; TRBD1 might be the D (6 bases). Germline lookup yields CDR1 DFQATT and CDR2 SNEGSKA (reference sequence). V shed 4 bases and J shed 4 bases, with 13 bases lying between them. This CDR3 contains 13 residues. The CDR3: CSATETGTYGYTF. Written as DNA, the CDR3 is TGCAGTGCTACCGAGACAGGCACCTATGGCTACACCTTC.

The chain has TRBV12-3 or TRBV12-4 and TRBJ1-1, with 9 bases identical to TRBD1. Trimming took 9 bases from V and 1 from J; bases not matched to a gene: 6. There are 14 residues in the CDR3. The CDR3 spells CASRWDRENTEAFF. DNA of the CDR3: TGTGCCAGTAGATGGGACAGGGAGAACACTGAAGCTTTCTTT.

The V call is TRBV30, the J call TRBJ2-7; D is tentatively TRBD1 or TRBD2 (6 bases each). Looked up from germline, CDR1 is GTSNPN and CDR2 is SVGIG (reference sequence). V was cut by 2 bases and J by 0 bases, with 14 bases left in between. The CDR3 extends over 15 amino acids. DNA for the CDR3: TGTGCCTGGAGTCCTGGGGGGCCCCTCTCCTACGAGCAGTACTTC. Protein sequence: CAWSPGGPLSYEQYF.

The chain has TRBV13 and TRBJ2-1, with D perhaps TRBD2 (6 bases). Trimming stripped 3 bases from V and 16 bases from J, with 19 bases between. There are 13 residues in the CDR3. Germline lookup yields CDR1 PRHDT and CDR2 FYEKMQ (reference sequence). CDR3 amino acids: CASSFTESGPVFF. The DNA for the CDR3 is TGTGCCAGCAGCTTCACGGAGAGCGGGCCTGTATTCTTC.

This clonotype appeared a few times. This sequence joins TRBV4-3 and TRBJ2-1; D may be TRBD1 (6 bases). Deletions cut 4 bases from V and 4 bases from J, with 11 bases between. CDR1 and CDR2 (germline): LGHNA, YSLEER. The CDR3 spans 14 residues. The CDR3 coding sequence is TGCGCCAGCAGCCTGAGGACAGAATACAATGAGCAGTTCTTC. This sequence encodes CASSLRTEYNEQFF.

This clonotype was detected only a few times. One base away lies a much larger clone, so this may be a sequencing read error. The rearrangement joins TRBV3-1 to TRBJ2-2; 9 bases map to TRBD2. The germline CDR1 and CDR2 sequences are LGHDT and YNNKEL (reference sequence). Trimming cost V 5 bases and J 5 bases; bases outside gene matches: 6. This CDR3 is 15 amino acids long. In DNA, the CDR3 is TGTGCCAGCAGCGTACCGGGACTAGCAACCGGGGAGCTGTTTTTT. Translated, it gives CASSVPGLATGELFF.

Comment on this clonotype: A much larger clone differs from this one at a single base, so this may be a read error. A read error is likely, as this CDR3 ends without the conserved phenylalanine or tryptophan. V and J are TRBV18 and TRBJ1-4, with TRBD1 matching over 7 bases. Unmatched junction bases numbered 9, after V lost 3 bases and J lost 8 bases. The CDR3 spans 15 residues. Germline CDR1 KGHSH, CDR2 LQKENI. The CDR3 here is CASSPGDRVGEKLFS. As DNA, the CDR3 is TGTGCCAGCTCACCGGGCGACAGGGTCGGGGAAAAACTGTTTTCT.

V usage is TRBV10-2 and J usage is TRBJ2-7, with 10 bases fitting TRBD2. V was clipped by 3 bases and J by 1 base; unmatched bases: 3. CDR3 size: 15 residues. CDR1 is WSHSY and CDR2 is SAAADI in the germline V gene. In DNA, the CDR3 is TGCGCCAGCAGTGATGTAGCGGGAGGATCCTACGAGCAGTACTTC. This sequence encodes CASSDVAGGSYEQYF.

This clonotype was seen many times. This rearrangement joins TRBV7-8 to TRBJ2-5, with 7 bases matching TRBD1. Germline V CDR1 and CDR2: SGHVS, FQNEAQ. This CDR3 contains 15 residues. J was trimmed by 5 bases and V by 1 base; bases with no gene match: 7. The CDR3 sequence: CASSLGGGMMETQYF. In nucleotides, the CDR3 is TGTGCCAGCAGCTTAGGAGGGGGCATGATGGAGACCCAGTACTTC. Combining the CDR3 with reference TRBV7-8 and TRBJ2-5 gives the whole variable domain GAGVSQSPRYKVAKRGQDVALRCDPISGHVSLFWYQQALGQGPEFLTYFQNEAQLDKSGLPSDRFFAERPEGSVSTLKIQRTQQEDSAVYLCASSLGGGMMETQYFGPGTRLLVL.

This clonotype was seen repeatedly, ten times or more. The chain is built from TRBV11-3 and TRBJ2-1; D is unresolved. From germline, CDR1 is SGHNT and CDR2 YENEEA. Trimming shortened V by 3 bases and J by 1 base, and 10 bases separated the two germline ends. CDR3 length equals 15 residues. The CDR3 coding sequence is TGTGCCAGCAGCTTCGGTCAGCTATCCTACAATGAGCAGTTCTTC. Protein sequence: CASSFGQLSYNEQFF.

This clonotype was recorded many times. The chain is built from TRBV7-2 and TRBJ2-4; a weak D match, TRBD2 (5 bases). This CDR3 region has 15 residues. Trimming took 5 bases from V and 0 from J, leaving 11 bases between them. The germline gives CDR1 SGHTA, CDR2 FQGNSA. The CDR3 region is CASSKPGLAKNIQYF. DNA of the CDR3: TGTGCCAGCAGCAAACCGGGGTTAGCCAAAAACATTCAGTACTTC.

The chain couples TRBV30 to TRBJ2-7; 12 bases line up with TRBD1. The CDR3 spans 15 residues. Germline-derived CDR1 and CDR2 are GTSNPN and SVGIG (reference sequence). After removal of 4 bases from V and 5 bases from J, the junction contained 9 bases not matched to a gene. CDR3 bases: TGTGCCTGGATGGGTCCGGGACAGGGGGCCCACGAGCAGTACTTC. Encoded protein: CAWMGPGQGAHEQYF.

The chain joins TRBV6-2 or TRBV6-3 to TRBJ2-3; no clear D gene. V was shortened by 5 bases and J by 6 bases, with 9 bases between the two germline ends. This CDR3 spans 12 amino acids. The germline gives CDR1 MNHEY, CDR2 SVGEGT. Here the CDR3 DNA reads TGTGCCAGCAGTACCCGTCCGGATACGCAGTATTTT. This codes for CASSTRPDTQYF.

A note on this clonotype: It may be a read error: a sequence one base away is much more abundant. CDR3 loop: CASSPPASGNTGELFF. The CDR3 DNA follows: TGTGCCAGCTCACCACCGGCCAGCGGGAACACCGGGGAGCTGTTTTTT. The chain employs TRBV18 and TRBJ2-2; weak D call: TRBD2 (5 bases). Trimming cost V 0 bases and J 1 base, with 9 bases left between them. The CDR3 is made up of 16 amino acids. The germline V gene encodes CDR1 KGHSH and CDR2 LQKENI.

This clonotype turned up a few times. The V call is TRBV6-1, the J call TRBJ1-6; D ambiguous. This CDR3 is 15 amino acids long. Between the trimmed V and J ends, which lost 3 bases and 9 bases, there was a span of 15 bases. CDR1 MNHNS and CDR2 SASEGT come from the germline V gene. CDR3 in DNA: TGTGCCAGCAGTGAGAGGCAGGTCGGTGGTTCACCCCTCCACTTT. It specifies CASSERQVGGSPLHF.